This T cell receptor beta chain was captured by sequencing in a study of T cells in localized non-small cell lung cancer. The method was immunoSEQ multiplex PCR; TCRdb's version includes in-frame clones alone and lacks a portion of them. The repertoire has approximately 70,000 clones, roughly 90% of them found once; the top ten carry 20% to 25%. The V and J ends lost 5 bases and 1 base respectively, with 9 bases between them. Germline lookup yields CDR1 LNHDA and CDR2 SQIVND (reference sequence). This CDR3 region has 13 residues. Material: peripheral blood, obtained before any cancer treatment. This clonotype originated in a male donor older than 55 with stage III squamous cell lung carcinoma. The chain uses TRBV19 and TRBJ2-7; D is possibly TRBD2 (5 bases). For the CDR3, the DNA is TGTGCCAGTAGTTCGGCGGGTTCCTACGAGCAGTACTTC. Translating gives CASSSAGSYEQYF.